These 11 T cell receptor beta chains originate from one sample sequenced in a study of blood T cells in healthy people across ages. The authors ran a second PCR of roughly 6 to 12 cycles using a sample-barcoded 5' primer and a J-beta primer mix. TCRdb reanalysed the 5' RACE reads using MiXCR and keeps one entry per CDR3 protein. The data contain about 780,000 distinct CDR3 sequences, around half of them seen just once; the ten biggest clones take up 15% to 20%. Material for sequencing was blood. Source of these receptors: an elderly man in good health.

CDR3 amino acids: CASKGDINTGELFF. The DNA for the CDR3 is TGCGCCAGCAAAGGGGACATCAACACCGGGGAGCTGTTTTTT. This chain links TRBV5-1 with TRBJ2-2, with D possibly TRBD1 on 6 matching bases. Germline CDR1 reads SGHRS; CDR2 reads YFSETQ. V was clipped by 6 bases and J by 2 bases, with 11 bases between them. The CDR3 runs to 14 residues.

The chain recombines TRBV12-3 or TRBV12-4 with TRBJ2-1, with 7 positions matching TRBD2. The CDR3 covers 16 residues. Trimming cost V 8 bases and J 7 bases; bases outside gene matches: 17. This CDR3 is CASGWYGRELVNEQFF. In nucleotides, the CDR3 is TGTGCCAGCGGTTGGTACGGGCGGGAGCTCGTGAATGAGCAGTTCTTC.

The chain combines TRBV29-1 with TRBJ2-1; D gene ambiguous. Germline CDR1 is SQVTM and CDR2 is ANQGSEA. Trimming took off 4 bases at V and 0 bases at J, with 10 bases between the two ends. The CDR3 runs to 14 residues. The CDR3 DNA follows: TGCAGCGTTGTGGGGTTAAGCTCCTACAATGAGCAGTTCTTC. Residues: CSVVGLSSYNEQFF.

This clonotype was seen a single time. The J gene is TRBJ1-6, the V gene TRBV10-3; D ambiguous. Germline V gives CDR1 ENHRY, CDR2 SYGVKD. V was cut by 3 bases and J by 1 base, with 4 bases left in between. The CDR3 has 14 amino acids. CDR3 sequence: CAISERSYNSPLHF. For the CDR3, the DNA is TGTGCCATCAGTGAACGTTCCTATAATTCACCCCTCCACTTT.

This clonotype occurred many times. CDR3 nucleotides: TGTGCCAGCAGCCACGTGACAGGGGACGAAGCTTTCTTT. It encodes CASSHVTGDEAFF. The V gene is TRBV4-2, the J gene TRBJ1-1; 8 nucleotides line up with TRBD1. The CDR3 length is 13 residues. J was trimmed by 8 bases and V by 3 bases; bases with no gene match: 5. The germline V gene encodes CDR1 LGHNA and CDR2 YNFKEQ.

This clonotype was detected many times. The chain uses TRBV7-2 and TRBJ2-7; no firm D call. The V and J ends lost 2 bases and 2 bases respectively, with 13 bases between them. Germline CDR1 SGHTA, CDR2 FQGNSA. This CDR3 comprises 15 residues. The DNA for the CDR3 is TGTGCCAGCAGCTTACAGCCCAGTGGCGCCTACGAGCAGTACTTC. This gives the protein CASSLQPSGAYEQYF.

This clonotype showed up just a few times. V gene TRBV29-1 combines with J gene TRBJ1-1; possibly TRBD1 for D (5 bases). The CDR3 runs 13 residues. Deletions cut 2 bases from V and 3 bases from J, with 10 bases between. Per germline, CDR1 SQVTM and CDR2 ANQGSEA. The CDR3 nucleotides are TGCAGCGTTGAAAAGGGGCAGGACACTGAAGCTTTCTTT. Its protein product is CSVEKGQDTEAFF.

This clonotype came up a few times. Here the CDR3 DNA reads TGCAGTGCTAGGGGACTGTCTTTCTACGAGCAGTACTTC. Its translation is CSARGLSFYEQYF. The chain joins TRBV20-1 to TRBJ2-7, with a tentative D call TRBD2 (6 bases). V shed 3 bases and J shed 3 bases, with 12 bases lying between them. The CDR3 is made up of 13 amino acids. From germline, CDR1 is DFQATT and CDR2 SNEGSKA (reference sequence).

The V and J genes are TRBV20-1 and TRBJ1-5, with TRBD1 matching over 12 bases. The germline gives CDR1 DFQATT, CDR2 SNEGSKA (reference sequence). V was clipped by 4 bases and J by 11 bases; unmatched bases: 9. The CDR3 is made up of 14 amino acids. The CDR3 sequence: CSATGTGGSKAQHF. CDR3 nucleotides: TGCAGTGCTACCGGGACAGGGGGCAGTAAGGCCCAGCATTTT.

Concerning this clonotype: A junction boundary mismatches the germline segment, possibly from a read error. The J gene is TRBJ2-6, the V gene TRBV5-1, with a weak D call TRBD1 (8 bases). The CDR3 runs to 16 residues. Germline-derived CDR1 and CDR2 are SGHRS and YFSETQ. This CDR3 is CASSLTGGAGANVQTF. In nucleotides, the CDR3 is TGCGCCAGCAGCTTAACAGGGGGGGCTGGGGCCAACGTCCAGACTTTC.

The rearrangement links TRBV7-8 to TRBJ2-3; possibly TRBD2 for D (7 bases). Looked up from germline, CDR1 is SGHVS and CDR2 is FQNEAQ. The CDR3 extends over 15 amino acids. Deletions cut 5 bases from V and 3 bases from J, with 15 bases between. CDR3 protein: CASSPGGAQTDTQYF. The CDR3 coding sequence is TGTGCCAGCAGCCCTGGGGGGGCCCAAACAGATACGCAGTATTTT.